One sample yielded the 20 T cell receptor beta chains listed below, sequenced in a study of cytomegalovirus exposure and HLA in healthy donors (dated by TCRdb to the late 2010s). Library construction relied on the immunoSEQ multiplex PCR assay. For the multiplex PCR, a mixture combining 60 forward primers for TCR Vbeta segments and 13 reverse primers for TCR Jbeta segments was used. Not all clones reach the TCRdb copy of this immuneACCESS table, which keeps in-frame sequences only. Checked studies attribute under half of the gap to unresolved V genes and leave the rest unexplained. In this sample the table shows roughly 100,000 clones, about 80% of which occur a single time. In total, the top ten clones hold roughly 3.8% of the sample. The specimen was PBMCs. These receptors all come from a female donor in good health and CMV-seropositive.

The J gene is TRBJ2-7, the V gene TRBV11-2; D gene uncertain. Germline CDR1 and CDR2: SGHAT and FQNNGV. The CDR3 totals 10 residues. Trimming left V 5 bases short and J 4 bases short, with 3 bases between. The CDR3 nucleotides read TGTGCCAGCAGCCATTACGAGCAGTACTTC. Encoded protein: CASSHYEQYF.

This chain links TRBV7-9 with TRBJ1-2, with 7 bases fitting TRBD1. V shed 4 bases, J shed 4 bases, and the junction held 9 bases outside the gene matches. CDR3 size: 15 residues. Germline values: CDR1 SEHNR, CDR2 FQNEAQ (reference sequence). The CDR3 sequence is CASSSPGQNIYGYTF. The CDR3, as DNA: TGTGCCAGCAGCTCGCCGGGACAGAACATCTATGGCTACACCTTC.

The chain uses TRBV2 and TRBJ2-7; TRBD1 is a possible D gene (5 bases). CDR1 and CDR2 from the germline V gene are SNHLY and FYNNEI. V was shortened by 11 bases and J by 0 bases, with 11 bases between the two germline ends. The CDR3 covers 12 residues. The CDR3 sequence is CASSRVSYEQYF. CDR3 coding DNA: TGTGCCTCAAGCAGGGTCTCCTACGAGCAGTACTTC.

This chain connects TRBV5-6 to TRBJ1-5; D might be TRBD1 (5 bases). The CDR3 runs 14 residues. The V gene lost 2 bases and the J gene lost 5 bases, with 11 bases spanning the gap. CDR1 is SGHDT and CDR2 is YYEEEE in the germline V gene. The CDR3 nucleotides read TGTGCCAGCAGCTTAGGACACTTCTATCAGCCCCAGCATTTT. It is translated as CASSLGHFYQPQHF.

This chain connects TRBV6-5 to TRBJ2-7, with 8 positions matching TRBD2. The CDR3 spans 14 residues. Losses at the gene ends were 6 bases for V and 2 bases for J; bases not matched to a gene: 6. Per germline, CDR1 MNHEY and CDR2 SVGAGI. CDR3 nucleotide sequence: TGTGCCAGCAGCCTACCGGGACTAGCCTACGAGCAGTACTTC. Translating gives CASSLPGLAYEQYF.

The rearrangement uses TRBV29-1 and TRBJ2-1; 8 nucleotides agree with TRBD2. This CDR3 comprises 16 residues. V was pared by 1 base and J by 0 bases, with 5 bases of the junction left unmatched. CDR1 is SQVTM and CDR2 is ANQGSEA in the germline V gene. The CDR3 coding sequence is TGCAGCGTTGAAGGACTAGCGCCCAGCTCCTACAATGAGCAGTTCTTC. As protein: CSVEGLAPSSYNEQFF.

V and J are TRBV7-9 and TRBJ1-1; maybe TRBD1 (5 bases). Germline loops: CDR1 SEHNR, CDR2 FQNEAQ (reference sequence). CDR3 length: 13 residues. Deletions cut 0 bases from V and 4 bases from J, with 6 bases between. CDR3 loop: CASSLAGVTEAFF. The CDR3 DNA is TGTGCCAGCAGCTTAGCAGGGGTCACTGAAGCTTTCTTT.

The chain is built from TRBV6-6 and TRBJ2-7; 8 bases agree with TRBD2. CDR1 is MNHNY, CDR2 SVGAGI, per germline (reference sequence). The CDR3 length is 15 residues. V shed 0 bases, J shed 6 bases, and the junction held 7 bases outside the gene matches. This CDR3 reads CASSYSSQAGAEQYF. CDR3 sequence (DNA): TGTGCCAGCAGTTACTCGAGTCAAGCGGGAGCCGAGCAGTACTTC.

This clone has just one count. The chain employs TRBV27 and TRBJ2-7; D call uncertain. Germline V CDR1 and CDR2: MNHEY, SMNVEV (reference sequence). V was clipped by 7 bases and J by 0 bases, with 7 bases between them. CDR3 length equals 12 residues. CDR3 amino acids: CASTGTSYEQYF. The CDR3 region has the DNA TGTGCCAGCACAGGTACCTCCTACGAGCAGTACTTC.

The sample holds one count of this clone. This chain links TRBV5-5 with TRBJ1-4; D perhaps matches TRBD1 (5 bases). Germline V gene sequence: CDR1 SGHKS, CDR2 YYEKEE (reference sequence). This CDR3 contains 15 residues. Deletions cut 0 bases from V and 8 bases from J, with 14 bases between. CDR3 sequence: CASSLGGARGEKLFF. The CDR3 region has the DNA TGTGCCAGCAGCTTGGGAGGGGCGCGGGGCGAAAAACTGTTTTTT.

The chain links TRBV27 to TRBJ1-2; 7 bases are shared with TRBD1. Trimming cost V 5 bases and J 4 bases; bases outside gene matches: 10. Germline assignment: CDR1 MNHEY and CDR2 SMNVEV (reference sequence). The CDR3 is made up of 15 amino acids. The CDR3 sequence: CASSPRQGSTYGYTF. The CDR3 nucleotides are TGTGCCAGCAGTCCAAGACAGGGTTCGACCTATGGCTACACCTTC.

This chain joins TRBV6-5 and TRBJ2-4; TRBD1 aligns across 8 bases. CDR1 and CDR2 from the germline V gene are MNHEY and SVGAGI. The CDR3 is 15 amino acids. The V segment lost 6 bases and the J segment 3 bases; nucleotides outside the gene matches: 7. The CDR3 DNA follows: TGTGCCAGCAGCCCAGGGGGCGCACTCAAAAACATTCAGTACTTC. Translated: CASSPGGALKNIQYF.

V gene TRBV12-5 combines with J gene TRBJ2-1, with TRBD2 matching 9 bases. Germline assignment: CDR1 LGHNT and CDR2 FRNRAP. J lost 4 bases, V lost 5 bases, and 9 bases had no gene match. The CDR3 contains 16 residues. The CDR3 DNA is TGTGCTAGTGGTCCCTGGGGTAGCGGGGGTTACAATGAGCAGTTCTTC. It is translated as CASGPWGSGGYNEQFF.

This clone has a single count. This chain connects TRBV11-2 to TRBJ1-5; 8 positions agree with TRBD1. The J segment lost 8 bases and the V segment lost 5 bases, leaving 11 bases of the junction unmatched. The CDR3 runs 15 residues. CDR1 SGHAT and CDR2 FQNNGV come from the germline V gene. The chain's CDR3 is CASSAGLTGVEPQHF. CDR3 coding DNA: TGTGCCAGCAGCGCCGGTCTGACAGGGGTAGAGCCCCAGCATTTT.

The V and J genes are TRBV7-3 and TRBJ2-2; 7 bases match TRBD1. In germline, CDR1 is SGHTA, CDR2 FQGTGA. V lost 5 bases to trimming and J lost 3 bases; unmatched junction nucleotides: 6. This CDR3 is 15 amino acids long. The CDR3 nucleotides are TGTGCCAGCAGCATCAGGGGGAGAGACACCGGGGAGCTGTTTTTT. Its translation is CASSIRGRDTGELFF.

The chain uses TRBV7-9 and TRBJ2-2, with TRBD1 matching 9 bases. The CDR3 is made up of 16 amino acids. After removal of 5 bases from V and 5 bases from J, the junction contained 9 bases not matched to a gene. CDR1 and CDR2 (germline): SEHNR, FQNEAQ (reference sequence). In DNA, the CDR3 is TGTGCCAGCAGCGTCCCGGGACAGGGACCTACCGGGGAGCTGTTTTTT. As protein: CASSVPGQGPTGELFF.

The chain joins TRBV15 to TRBJ1-3, with a tentative D call TRBD1 (6 bases). V dropped 5 bases and J dropped 8 bases, with 19 bases sitting between them. From germline, CDR1 is LNHNV and CDR2 YYDKDF (reference sequence). The CDR3 is 15 amino acids. This CDR3 reads CATSPDGGARDTIYF. As DNA, the CDR3 is TGTGCCACCAGCCCCGATGGGGGGGCGCGGGACACCATATATTTT.

The chain employs TRBV29-1 and TRBJ1-3; maybe TRBD1 (6 bases). Germline V gene data show CDR1 as SQVTM and CDR2 as ANQGSEA. V was pared by 4 bases and J by 4 bases, with 11 bases between. This CDR3 is 13 amino acids long. As DNA, the CDR3 is TGCAGCGTTGGGGGGCAAAAAGGAAACACCATATATTTT. Translated, it gives CSVGGQKGNTIYF. Full variable domain (remainder filled in from reference TRBV29-1 and TRBJ1-3): SAVISQKPSRDICQRGTSLTIQCQVDSQVTMMFWYRQQPGQSLTLIATANQGSEATYESGFVIDKFPISRPNLTFSTLTVSNMSPEDSSIYLCSVGGQKGNTIYFGEGSWLTVV.

The J gene is TRBJ1-6, the V gene TRBV27; D uncertain. The CDR3 covers 13 residues. V lost 6 bases to trimming and J lost 5 bases, with 8 bases between them. The germline V gene has CDR1 MNHEY and CDR2 SMNVEV (reference sequence). CDR3 in amino acids: CASRSTHNSPLHF. CDR3 DNA sequence: TGTGCCAGCAGATCGACACATAATTCACCCCTCCACTTT.

The chain is built from TRBV9 and TRBJ1-5, with D possibly matching TRBD1 (6 bases). The V gene's germline CDR1 is SGDLS and CDR2 YYNGEE. Trimming shortened V by 0 bases and J by 3 bases, and 10 bases separated the two germline ends. There are 15 residues in the CDR3. The chain's CDR3 is CASSVGGGTNQPQHF. The CDR3, as DNA: TGTGCCAGCAGCGTAGGAGGGGGTACCAATCAGCCCCAGCATTTT.